The 12 T cell receptor beta chains listed next were all sequenced from one sample in a study of cytomegalovirus exposure and HLA in healthy donors. Both 60 Vbeta primers and 13 Jbeta primers went into the PCR. Here immunoSEQ multiplex PCR was the method, and the copy in TCRdb shows in-frame clones only, minus some. The sample has 150,000 to 200,000 clones, 70% to 75% seen once; the top ten hold under 5.5%. The source material was PBMCs. The receptor set was obtained from a man aged 18 to 30 in good health and CMV-seropositive.

The chain has TRBV25-1 and TRBJ2-1; maybe TRBD1 (6 bases). CDR3 length: 14 residues. V lost 3 bases and J 4 bases, leaving 10 bases between the germline ends. Per the germline V gene, CDR1 is MGHDK and CDR2 is SYGVNS. CDR3 coding DNA: TGTGCCAGCAGTGAGTCGGACAGTTACAATGAGCAGTTCTTC. It codes for CASSESDSYNEQFF.

This clone has more than one count but fewer than ten. V is TRBV9 and J is TRBJ2-3; D gene uncertain. This CDR3 has 13 residues. CDR1 and CDR2 (germline): SGDLS, YYNGEE. The V gene lost 4 bases and the J gene lost 0 bases, with 6 bases spanning the gap. The CDR3 loop is CASSMTSTDTQYF. CDR3 bases: TGTGCCAGCAGCATGACTAGCACAGATACGCAGTATTTT.

This clone was seen a few times. The chain couples TRBV5-1 to TRBJ1-2, with D possibly TRBD1 on 5 matching bases. This CDR3 is built from 15 residues. The V end was cut by 4 bases, the J end by 5 bases, with 18 bases between. Germline loops: CDR1 SGHRS, CDR2 YFSETQ. Here the CDR3 reads CASSPSPGQGYGYTF. The CDR3, as DNA: TGCGCCAGCAGCCCAAGTCCAGGGCAGGGTTATGGCTACACCTTC.

This clone has more than one count but fewer than ten. The rearrangement joins TRBV30 to TRBJ1-3; tentative D call: TRBD1 (6 bases). In germline, CDR1 is GTSNPN, CDR2 SVGIG (reference sequence). V was cut by 2 bases and J by 2 bases, with 13 bases left in between. CDR3 length: 15 amino acids. In DNA form, the CDR3 reads TGTGCCTGGAGTTGGGGGCCCCAAACTGGAAACACCATATATTTT. Amino acids: CAWSWGPQTGNTIYF.

This clone was observed a few times. The genes are TRBV11-3 and TRBJ1-1; D not certain. The germline V and J ends were trimmed by 5 bases and 6 bases, with 10 bases remaining between them. Per the germline V gene, CDR1 is SGHNT and CDR2 is YENEEA. The length of the CDR3 is 12 residues. DNA of the CDR3: TGTGCCAGCAGCCTTCGTAGCGCTGAAGCTTTCTTT. Translating gives CASSLRSAEAFF.

This clone has only one observation. J is TRBJ1-1 and V is TRBV28; 7 bases are shared with TRBD1. Germline V CDR1 and CDR2: MDHEN, SYDVKM. This CDR3 contains 14 residues. V shed 6 bases and J 3 bases; nucleotides not matched to a gene: 7. In DNA, the CDR3 is TGTGCCAGCAGCCAGGGGGACCGGGACACTGAAGCTTTCTTT. Translating gives CASSQGDRDTEAFF.

The chain carries TRBV25-1 and TRBJ2-1, with D possibly matching TRBD1 (5 bases). Germline V lookup: CDR1 MGHDK, CDR2 SYGVNS. The CDR3 has 13 amino acids. Trimming removed 5 bases from V and 2 bases from J, with 7 bases in between. In DNA form, the CDR3 reads TGTGCCAGCAGTCAGGGCACCTACAATGAGCAGTTCTTC. Protein: CASSQGTYNEQFF.

This chain links TRBV28 with TRBJ1-4; possibly TRBD1 for D (6 bases). The CDR3 is 15 residues long. Germline CDR1 and CDR2: MDHEN and SYDVKM. V lost 6 bases, J lost 3 bases, and 14 bases lay in between. The CDR3 loop reads CASRLQGRANEKLFF. The CDR3 nucleotides read TGTGCCAGCAGGTTACAGGGTCGGGCTAATGAAAAACTGTTTTTT.

This clone has only one observation. V usage is TRBV5-1 and J usage is TRBJ2-3, with 8 bases aligning to TRBD1. The germline gives CDR1 SGHRS, CDR2 YFSETQ. The V and J ends lost 7 bases and 3 bases, in that order; junction bases with no gene match: 10. The CDR3 has 15 amino acids. The CDR3 DNA is TGCGCCAGCCGATTGTACAGGGGGGAAACAGATACGCAGTATTTT. Its translation: CASRLYRGETDTQYF.

The table lists this clone with a count of one. The chain employs TRBV5-1 and TRBJ1-1; D might be TRBD1 (6 bases). CDR1 is SGHRS and CDR2 is YFSETQ in the germline V gene. With 4 bases removed from V and 5 bases from J, the gap between germline ends came to 18 bases. The CDR3 is 15 residues long. CDR3 region: CASSGGAQAGTEAFF. CDR3 nucleotides: TGCGCCAGCAGCGGGGGGGCACAGGCGGGGACTGAAGCTTTCTTT.

This chain joins TRBV7-6 and TRBJ2-1; 8 nucleotides line up with TRBD2. The length of the CDR3 is 16 residues. Germline CDR1 is SGHVS and CDR2 is FNYEAQ. V shed 3 bases and J 9 bases; nucleotides not matched to a gene: 13. This CDR3 is CASSLRAGEFGVEQFF. CDR3 sequence (DNA): TGTGCCAGCAGCTTGAGAGCGGGAGAGTTTGGTGTTGAGCAGTTCTTC.

The chain couples TRBV6-1 to TRBJ2-7; D possibly corresponds to TRBD2 (5 bases). Germline CDR1 MNHNS, CDR2 SASEGT. The CDR3 loop spans 15 amino acids. Trimming took 6 bases from V and 0 from J, leaving 15 bases between them. The CDR3, as DNA: TGTGCCAGCAGACGAACTAGTACGCGCTCCTACGAGCAGTACGTC. It is translated as CASRRTSTRSYEQYV.